This T cell receptor beta chain emerged from a study of T cell responses to AZD1222 COVID-19 vaccine. The germline V gene has CDR1 SGHRS and CDR2 YFSETQ. Germline trimming cut 0 bases from V and 4 bases from J; bases unmatched to any gene: 7. The CDR3 sequence is 17 residues long. Assay used: immunoSEQ multiplex PCR; TCRdb lists only in-frame clones, some missing. The table shows approximately 70,000 clones, with about nine tenths occurring only once. This receptor was obtained from an adult in good health. The V gene is TRBV5-1, the J gene TRBJ2-6; 7 bases are a match to TRBD1. This material consisted of peripheral blood, taken on day 0 of AZD1222 vaccination. As DNA, the CDR3 is TGCGCCAGCAGCTTGGCCGAGGGGGCGGCCGGGGCCAACGTCCTGACTTTC. Translated, it gives CASSLAEGAAGANVLTF.